What follows are 17 T cell receptor beta chains derived from one specimen sequenced in a study of cytomegalovirus exposure and HLA in healthy donors. Primers for the PCR totalled 60 Vbeta and 13 Jbeta. Using immunoSEQ multiplex PCR, the repertoire was profiled, and TCRdb retains in-frame clones only, with some absent. The sample table includes about 84,000 clones. The specimen was PBMCs. The source is a man aged 45-65 years in good health and CMV-seronegative.

This sequence joins TRBV11-2 and TRBJ1-6; a weak D match, TRBD1 (6 bases). CDR3 length equals 16 residues. CDR1 is SGHAT, CDR2 FQNNGV, per germline. V was cut by 2 bases and J by 10 bases, with 18 bases left in between. CDR3 residues: CASSLRSGVRQSPLHF. CDR3 in DNA: TGTGCCAGCAGCTTAAGGTCAGGGGTGAGACAATCACCCCTCCACTTT.

The gene calls are TRBV28 and TRBJ2-5, with D perhaps TRBD2 (7 bases). V shed 6 bases and J shed 5 bases, with 22 bases lying between them. The length of the CDR3 is 16 residues. Germline CDR1 is MDHEN and CDR2 is SYDVKM. The CDR3 coding sequence is TGTGCCAGCAGCCTGGGGGCGGGGGCGTCTAGGGAGACCCAGTACTTC. Amino acid sequence: CASSLGAGASRETQYF.

This chain links TRBV6-5 with TRBJ2-2; D is unclear. The ends were cut back, 3 bases at V and 6 bases at J, with 14 bases in the middle. The CDR3 covers 15 residues. In germline, CDR1 is MNHEY, CDR2 SVGAGI. DNA for the CDR3: TGTGCCAGCAGTTATTCGACTCTAGGCGCCGGGGAGCTGTTTTTT. Its protein product is CASSYSTLGAGELFF.

This sequence joins TRBV5-5 and TRBJ1-2, with D possibly TRBD1 on 5 matching bases. The V end lost 2 bases, the J end lost 6 bases, and 17 bases lay between the germline ends. Germline CDR1 is SGHKS and CDR2 is YYEKEE (reference sequence). The CDR3 runs 15 residues. CDR3 DNA: TGTGCCAGCAGCTTATCGGAGGGGAGAGGGAATGGCTACACCTTC. It codes for CASSLSEGRGNGYTF.

The chain recombines TRBV28 with TRBJ2-1; 8 nucleotides match TRBD1. This CDR3 has 16 amino acids. Germline trimming cut 4 bases from V and 5 bases from J; bases unmatched to any gene: 10. CDR1 and CDR2 (germline): MDHEN, SYDVKM. CDR3 nucleotides: TGTGCCAGCAGTTCCCATCCATCGACAGGGGACAATGAGCAGTTCTTC. Protein product: CASSSHPSTGDNEQFF.

This sequence joins TRBV7-8 and TRBJ2-7, with 9 bases aligning to TRBD1. Germline CDR1 reads SGHVS; CDR2 reads FQNEAQ. V shed 5 bases and J 5 bases; nucleotides not matched to a gene: 13. The CDR3 sequence is 16 residues long. The chain's CDR3 is CASSINPGTGRNEQYF. As DNA, the CDR3 is TGTGCCAGCAGCATCAATCCCGGGACAGGGAGGAACGAGCAGTACTTC.

Written as DNA, the CDR3 is TGCGCCAGCAGCCAAGGTCAGGGCCCAGGGAGCAATCAGCCCCAGCATTTT. Protein product: CASSQGQGPGSNQPQHF. The chain combines TRBV4-1 with TRBJ1-5; TRBD1 is a possible D gene (5 bases). CDR1 is MGHRA and CDR2 is YSYEKL in the germline V gene. The CDR3 has 17 amino acids. V was clipped by 1 base and J by 1 base, with 14 bases between them.

CDR3 in DNA: TGTGCCAGCAGCCCAATGACAGGTAACTACAATGAGCAGTTCTTC. The encoded protein is CASSPMTGNYNEQFF. The J gene is TRBJ2-1, the V gene TRBV9; TRBD1 is a possible D gene (6 bases). The CDR3 is 15 amino acids. The ends were cut back, 4 bases at V and 3 bases at J, with 14 bases in the middle. Looked up from germline, CDR1 is SGDLS and CDR2 is YYNGEE.

J is TRBJ2-4 and V is TRBV18; maybe TRBD2 (6 bases). Germline V CDR1 and CDR2: KGHSH, LQKENI. V lost 0 bases, J lost 1 base, and 10 bases lay in between. This CDR3 region has 16 residues. This CDR3 reads CASSPPEGGAKNIQYF. The CDR3 nucleotides read TGTGCCAGCTCACCACCTGAGGGAGGCGCCAAAAACATTCAGTACTTC.

The V and J genes are TRBV2 and TRBJ2-5, with D tentatively TRBD2 (5 bases). V lost 8 bases, J lost 5 bases, and 15 bases lay in between. CDR1 is SNHLY and CDR2 is FYNNEI in the germline V gene. The CDR3 totals 13 residues. The CDR3 loop is CASLKRSAETQYF. The DNA of the CDR3 is TGTGCCAGCCTGAAGCGGTCTGCGGAGACCCAGTACTTC.

The genes are TRBV2 and TRBJ2-7; D might be TRBD1 (5 bases). The CDR3 covers 14 residues. The ends were cut back, 6 bases at V and 0 bases at J, with 12 bases in the middle. CDR1 SNHLY and CDR2 FYNNEI come from the germline V gene. CDR3 loop: CASSAQVSSYEQYF. In DNA form, the CDR3 reads TGTGCCAGCAGCGCACAGGTGAGCTCCTACGAGCAGTACTTC.

This chain joins TRBV10-3 and TRBJ1-1; 8 bases are shared with TRBD1. The CDR3 runs 14 residues. V lost 2 bases to trimming and J lost 2 bases; unmatched junction nucleotides: 1. CDR1 and CDR2 from the germline V gene are ENHRY and SYGVKD. In DNA form, the CDR3 reads TGTGCCATCAGTGAGGGACAGGGTAACACTGAAGCTTTCTTT. This encodes CAISEGQGNTEAFF.

The chain links TRBV5-4 to TRBJ1-1; TRBD1 might be the D (6 bases). CDR1 SGHNT and CDR2 YYREEE come from the germline V gene (reference sequence). There are 14 residues in the CDR3. V shed 4 bases and J shed 5 bases, with 15 bases lying between them. CDR3 bases: TGTGCCAGCAGCCCCGGCGGGAGGGGGACTGAAGCTTTCTTT. Translating it yields CASSPGGRGTEAFF.

This chain connects TRBV19 to TRBJ1-2; D is unclear. Germline CDR1 and CDR2: LNHDA and SQIVND (reference sequence). The V end was cut by 0 bases, the J end by 4 bases, with 15 bases between. This CDR3 is 16 amino acids long. The CDR3 DNA follows: TGTGCCAGTAGTATAGACCCCAAGGCGGGCGGCTATGGCTACACCTTC. Amino acids: CASSIDPKAGGYGYTF.

The CDR3 is CASSEAGGGGSPLHF. CDR3 nucleotides: TGTGCCAGCAGTGAAGCCGGAGGGGGGGGTTCACCCCTCCACTTT. This sequence joins TRBV6-1 and TRBJ1-6; D is perhaps TRBD1 (6 bases). Germline V gives CDR1 MNHNS, CDR2 SASEGT. Between the trimmed V and J ends, which lost 0 bases and 9 bases, there was a span of 12 bases. CDR3 size: 15 residues.

The J gene is TRBJ1-1, the V gene TRBV4-1; D call uncertain. The V end lost 1 base, the J end lost 0 bases, and 12 bases lay between the germline ends. Germline V gene sequence: CDR1 MGHRA, CDR2 YSYEKL. CDR3 size: 16 residues. CDR3 amino acids: CASSQVGDIMNTEAFF. The CDR3 nucleotides are TGCGCCAGCAGCCAAGTCGGAGATATTATGAACACTGAAGCTTTCTTT.

This rearrangement joins TRBV5-4 to TRBJ2-2; no clear D. Trimming removed 1 base at V and 7 bases at J, with 8 bases between. Germline V lookup: CDR1 SGHNT, CDR2 YYREEE (reference sequence). The CDR3 is made up of 13 amino acids. CDR3 residues: CASSLFRGGELFF. CDR3 in DNA: TGTGCCAGCAGCTTGTTCCGCGGCGGGGAGCTGTTTTTT.